The sequence of this T cell receptor (beta chain) was determined in a study of Graves' ophthalmopathy and Graves' hyperthyroidism. Germline CDR1 is MGHRA and CDR2 is YSYEKL. Trimming removed 1 base at V and 5 bases at J, with 11 bases between. The CDR3 runs to 14 residues. Using RNA transcripts, the TCR beta CDR3 regions were amplified. RT-PCR in the first round used HTBI primers; a second-round multiplex PCR followed. TCRdb reprocessed the multiplex PCR reads with MiXCR, giving one entry per CDR3 protein. The repertoire consists of hundreds of thousands of distinct CDR3 sequences, with approximately 21% occurring once and the leading ten covering approximately 40%. Moderate-to-severe activity, CAS at least 3, NOSPECS at least 4 and duration under 3 months characterized donors with ophthalmopathy. Among the exclusions were patients with other autoimmune diseases, uncontrolled infections, pregnancy or lactation.

The chain recombines TRBV4-1 with TRBJ1-2; D might be TRBD1 (6 bases). This TCR came from a woman aged 45-65 years with Graves' ophthalmopathy. The sample taken for sequencing was peripheral blood. CDR3 loop: CASSQAAGVYGYTF. DNA of the CDR3: TGCGCCAGCAGCCAAGCGGCAGGGGTTTATGGCTACACCTTC.